In its sample, the clone carrying this T cell receptor (beta chain) was seen once. The data originate from a study of blood T cell repertoires in COVID-19. Study background: Whether acute or convalescent, the COVID-19 samples came from the United States, Italy and Spain. T cells, B-cell-depleted T cells, or PBMCs supplied cDNA or gDNA.

Original data processing: Estimates of nucleated cell counts were drawn from the amplification of reference gene primers. Sequencing was performed with immunoSEQ multiplex PCR; in TCRdb, only in-frame clones are kept and a portion is missing. D and trimming come from the DNA, and the V and J calls and clone size come from that table. The repertoire consists of 140,000 or so clones, with approximately 89% occurring once and the leading ten covering under 2%. Germline CDR1 reads SGHRS; CDR2 reads YFSETQ. J lost 5 bases, V lost 2 bases, and 14 bases had no gene match. This CDR3 region has 17 residues. The source is a human donor in a cohort sampled during active COVID-19. The chain uses TRBV5-1 and TRBJ2-7; 9 nucleotides agree with TRBD2. Sequencing used peripheral blood. The CDR3 sequence: CASSLFSGGSLGNEQYF. CDR3 bases: TGCGCCAGCAGCTTATTTAGCGGGGGTTCTCTAGGTAACGAGCAGTACTTC.